The present TCR beta chain was sequenced within a study of identical twins. TCRdb reprocessed the 5' RACE reads with MiXCR, giving one entry per CDR3 protein. Among roughly 1,500,000 distinct CDR3 sequences listed, 25% to 35% were seen once. The CDR3 sequence is 11 residues long. Between the trimmed V and J ends, which lost 6 bases and 9 bases, there was a span of 9 bases. The receptor was isolated from a newborn girl in good health. Sequencing was performed on cord blood. The chain has TRBV12-3 or TRBV12-4 and TRBJ2-1; D gene uncertain. The CDR3 DNA reads as TGTGCCAGCAGAATCAAGGGTGAGCAGTTCTTC. Translating gives CASRIKGEQFF.